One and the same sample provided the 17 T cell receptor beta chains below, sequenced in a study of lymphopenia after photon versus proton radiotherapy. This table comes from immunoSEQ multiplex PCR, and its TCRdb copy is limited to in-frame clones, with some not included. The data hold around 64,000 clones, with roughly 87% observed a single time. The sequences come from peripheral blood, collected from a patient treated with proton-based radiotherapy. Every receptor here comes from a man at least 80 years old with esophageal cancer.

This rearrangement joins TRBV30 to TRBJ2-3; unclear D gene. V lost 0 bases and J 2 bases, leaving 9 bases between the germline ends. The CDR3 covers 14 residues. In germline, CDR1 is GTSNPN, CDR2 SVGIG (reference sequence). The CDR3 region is CAWSVTVITDTQYF. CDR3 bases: TGTGCCTGGAGTGTAACAGTGATCACAGATACGCAGTATTTT.

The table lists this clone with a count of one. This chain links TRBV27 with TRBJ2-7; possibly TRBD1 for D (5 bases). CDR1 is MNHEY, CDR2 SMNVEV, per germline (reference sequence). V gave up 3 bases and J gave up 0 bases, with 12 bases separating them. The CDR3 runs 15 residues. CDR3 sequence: CASSLAGHRSYEQYF. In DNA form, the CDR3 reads TGTGCCAGCAGTTTGGCAGGACACCGCTCCTACGAGCAGTACTTC.

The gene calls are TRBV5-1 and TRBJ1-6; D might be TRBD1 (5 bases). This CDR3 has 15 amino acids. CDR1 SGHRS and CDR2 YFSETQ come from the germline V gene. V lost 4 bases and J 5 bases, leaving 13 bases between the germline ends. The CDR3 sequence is CASSQGGQHNSPLHF. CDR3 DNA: TGCGCCAGCAGCCAGGGTGGGCAGCATAATTCACCCCTCCACTTT.

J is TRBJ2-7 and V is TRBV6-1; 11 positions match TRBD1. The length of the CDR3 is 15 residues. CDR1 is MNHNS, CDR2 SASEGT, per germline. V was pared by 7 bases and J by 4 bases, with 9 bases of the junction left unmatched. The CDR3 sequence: CASIRDRGVGYEQYF. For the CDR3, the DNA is TGTGCCAGCATTAGGGACAGGGGGGTAGGATACGAGCAGTACTTC.

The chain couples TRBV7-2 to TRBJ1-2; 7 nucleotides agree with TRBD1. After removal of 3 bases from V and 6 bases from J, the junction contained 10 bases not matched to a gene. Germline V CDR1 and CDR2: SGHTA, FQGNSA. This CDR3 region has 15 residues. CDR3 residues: CASSFGTAQRNGYTF. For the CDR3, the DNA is TGTGCCAGCAGCTTCGGGACAGCCCAAAGGAATGGCTACACCTTC.

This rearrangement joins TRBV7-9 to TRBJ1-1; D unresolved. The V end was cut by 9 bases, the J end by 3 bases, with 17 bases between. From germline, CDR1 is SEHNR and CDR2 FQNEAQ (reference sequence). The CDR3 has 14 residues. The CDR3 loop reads CASRGSGKDTEAFF. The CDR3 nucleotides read TGTGCCAGTCGAGGGAGCGGGAAGGACACTGAAGCTTTCTTT.

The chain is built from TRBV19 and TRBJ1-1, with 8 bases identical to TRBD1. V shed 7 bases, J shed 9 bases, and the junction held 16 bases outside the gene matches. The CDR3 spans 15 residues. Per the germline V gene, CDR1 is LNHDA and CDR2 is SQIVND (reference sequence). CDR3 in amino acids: CASTPMGTDRAKAFF. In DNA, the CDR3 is TGTGCCAGTACCCCAATGGGGACGGACAGGGCAAAAGCTTTCTTT.

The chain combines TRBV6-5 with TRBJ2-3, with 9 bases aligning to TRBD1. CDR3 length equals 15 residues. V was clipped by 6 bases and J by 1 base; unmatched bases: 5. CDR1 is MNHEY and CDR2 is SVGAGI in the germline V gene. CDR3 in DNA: TGTGCCAGCAGCAACCGGGACAGGGGCACAGATACGCAGTATTTT. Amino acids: CASSNRDRGTDTQYF.

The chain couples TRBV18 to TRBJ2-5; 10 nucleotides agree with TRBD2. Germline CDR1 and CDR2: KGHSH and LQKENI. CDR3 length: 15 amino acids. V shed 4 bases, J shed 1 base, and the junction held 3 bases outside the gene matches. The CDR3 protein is CASSQLAGIQETQYF. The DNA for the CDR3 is TGTGCCAGCTCACAACTAGCGGGGATCCAAGAGACCCAGTACTTC.

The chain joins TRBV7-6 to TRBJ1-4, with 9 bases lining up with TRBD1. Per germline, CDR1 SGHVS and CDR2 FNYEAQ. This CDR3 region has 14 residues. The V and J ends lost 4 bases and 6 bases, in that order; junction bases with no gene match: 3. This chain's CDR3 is CASSSWDRDEKLFF. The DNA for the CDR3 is TGTGCCAGCAGCTCATGGGACAGGGATGAAAAACTGTTTTTT.

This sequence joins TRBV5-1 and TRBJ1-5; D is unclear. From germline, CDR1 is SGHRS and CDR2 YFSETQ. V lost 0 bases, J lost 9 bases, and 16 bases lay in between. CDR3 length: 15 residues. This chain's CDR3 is CASSLGTAAGWPQHF. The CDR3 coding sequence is TGCGCCAGCAGCTTGGGGACCGCAGCCGGATGGCCCCAGCATTTT.

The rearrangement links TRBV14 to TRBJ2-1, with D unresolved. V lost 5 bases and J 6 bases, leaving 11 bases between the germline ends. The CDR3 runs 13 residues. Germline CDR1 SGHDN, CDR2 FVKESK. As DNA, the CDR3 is TGTGCCAGCAGCTTTAATTACCCCAATGAGCAGTTCTTC. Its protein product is CASSFNYPNEQFF.

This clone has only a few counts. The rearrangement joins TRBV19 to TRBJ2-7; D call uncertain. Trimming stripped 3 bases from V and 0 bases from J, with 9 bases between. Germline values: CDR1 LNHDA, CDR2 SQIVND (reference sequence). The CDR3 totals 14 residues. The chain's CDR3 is CASSISAVSYEQYF. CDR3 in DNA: TGTGCCAGTAGTATTTCGGCAGTCTCCTACGAGCAGTACTTC.

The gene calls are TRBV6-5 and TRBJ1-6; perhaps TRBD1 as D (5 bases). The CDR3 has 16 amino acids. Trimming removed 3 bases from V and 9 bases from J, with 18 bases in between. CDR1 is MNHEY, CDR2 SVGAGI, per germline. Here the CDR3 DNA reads TGTGCCAGCAGTTATGAGAGGGGCAGGCCAGGTTCACCCCTCCACTTT. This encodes CASSYERGRPGSPLHF.

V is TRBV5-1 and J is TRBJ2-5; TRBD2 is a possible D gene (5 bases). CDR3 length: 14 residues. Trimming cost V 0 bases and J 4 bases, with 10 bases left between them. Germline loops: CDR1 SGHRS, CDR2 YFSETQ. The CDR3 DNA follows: TGCGCCAGCAGCTTGGTTTCCGGGGTAGAGACCCAGTACTTC. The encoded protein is CASSLVSGVETQYF.

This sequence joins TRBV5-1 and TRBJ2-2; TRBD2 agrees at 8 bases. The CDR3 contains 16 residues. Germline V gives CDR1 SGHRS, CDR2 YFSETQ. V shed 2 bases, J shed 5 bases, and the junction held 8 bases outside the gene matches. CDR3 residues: CASSLGLAPGTGELFF. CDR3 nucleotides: TGCGCCAGCAGCTTAGGACTAGCCCCGGGAACCGGGGAGCTGTTTTTT.

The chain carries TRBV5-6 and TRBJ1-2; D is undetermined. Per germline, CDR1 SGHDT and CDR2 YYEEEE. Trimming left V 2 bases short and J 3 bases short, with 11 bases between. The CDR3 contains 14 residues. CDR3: CASSLWTSDYGYTF. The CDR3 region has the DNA TGTGCCAGCAGCTTATGGACCTCGGACTATGGCTACACCTTC.